The 32 T cell receptor beta chains below all came from one sample that was sequenced in a study of blood T cells in healthy people across ages. A J-beta primer mix and a sample-barcoded 5' primer were used in a second PCR of about 7 to 12 cycles. TCRdb fed the 5' RACE reads into MiXCR, producing one record per CDR3 protein. Among hundreds of thousands of distinct CDR3 sequences listed, approximately 50% were seen once. Sample: blood. The receptors here all came from a woman aged 60-70 years in good health.

This clonotype showed up just a few times. The V gene is TRBV5-4, the J gene TRBJ2-3; 9 positions match TRBD1. The CDR3 totals 17 residues. J lost 1 base, V lost 1 base, and 7 bases had no gene match. CDR1 is SGHNT and CDR2 is YYREEE in the germline V gene (reference sequence). CDR3 DNA: TGTGCCAGCAGCTTGAAGACAGGGGGAAGGGGCACAGATACGCAGTATTTT. Its translation is CASSLKTGGRGTDTQYF.

With respect to this clonotype: An end of the junction differs from the germline gene, which may be a read error. The CDR3 spells CASSSQGVNVLTF. CDR3 DNA: TGTGCCAGCAGCTCCCAGGGGGTCAACGTCCTGACTTTC. The chain carries TRBV11-3 and TRBJ2-6; 7 bases are a match to TRBD1. Germline assignment: CDR1 SGHNT and CDR2 YENEEA. The CDR3 runs 13 residues.

The chain carries TRBV7-2 and TRBJ1-2; 10 bases agree with TRBD1. Germline V gene data show CDR1 as SGHTA and CDR2 as FQGNSA. The V gene end was trimmed by 6 bases and the J gene end by 5 bases; junction bases not matched to a gene: 6. The CDR3 length is 14 residues. CDR3 sequence reads: CASSRQGAEYGYTF. CDR3 bases: TGTGCCAGCAGTCGACAGGGGGCGGAGTATGGCTACACCTTC.

The chain uses TRBV10-3 and TRBJ2-1, with TRBD2 identical over 7 bases. With 4 bases clipped from V and 7 bases from J, the junction kept 13 bases outside the gene matches. This CDR3 has 16 amino acids. Germline CDR1 and CDR2: ENHRY and SYGVKD. This CDR3 is CAISGAGTTTGNEQFF. The DNA of the CDR3 is TGTGCCATCAGTGGGGCCGGGACTACTACGGGGAATGAGCAGTTCTTC.

The chain combines TRBV18 with TRBJ2-7; TRBD1 matches 7 bases. The length of the CDR3 is 15 residues. Trimming cost V 8 bases and J 1 base; bases outside gene matches: 11. Looked up from germline, CDR1 is KGHSH and CDR2 is LQKENI. The CDR3 coding sequence is TGTGCCAGCCCCGTCGACAGGGAATTATCCTACGAGCAGTACTTC. It codes for CASPVDRELSYEQYF.

This clonotype was counted once. This chain links TRBV27 with TRBJ1-2; D is undetermined. Germline V lookup: CDR1 MNHEY, CDR2 SMNVEV (reference sequence). Trimming left V 8 bases short and J 8 bases short, with 18 bases between. The length of the CDR3 is 13 residues. This CDR3 is CASPFLGIGGYTF. The CDR3, as DNA: TGTGCCAGCCCCTTTTTAGGTATAGGCGGCTACACCTTC.

The chain joins TRBV7-2 to TRBJ2-7, with 7 bases matching TRBD1. Germline V lookup: CDR1 SGHTA, CDR2 FQGNSA. CDR3 length equals 15 residues. The V segment lost 5 bases and the J segment 0 bases; nucleotides outside the gene matches: 7. CDR3 residues: CASSLTGTVSYEQYF. The DNA of the CDR3 is TGTGCCAGCAGCCTGACAGGGACCGTCTCCTACGAGCAGTACTTC.

This clonotype was detected a few times. J is TRBJ2-7 and V is TRBV5-6, with 10 positions matching TRBD1. Trimming removed 2 bases from V and 6 bases from J; junction bases left unmatched: 5. The CDR3 is made up of 14 amino acids. Germline V gene lookup returns CDR1 SGHDT and CDR2 YYEEEE. In nucleotides, the CDR3 is TGTGCCAGCAGCTTTATGGGACAGGGGCGCGAGCAGTACTTC. Translation: CASSFMGQGREQYF. The whole variable domain, remainder taken from reference TRBV5-6 and TRBJ2-7, is DAGVTQSPTHLIKTRGQQVTLRCSPKSGHDTVSWYQQALGQGPQFIFQYYEEEERQRGNFPDRFSGHQFPNYSSELNVNALLLGDSALYLCASSFMGQGREQYFGPGTRLTVT.

The chain combines TRBV24-1 with TRBJ2-5; D perhaps matches TRBD1 (5 bases). Germline V gene lookup returns CDR1 KGHDR and CDR2 SFDVKD. Deletions cut 4 bases from V and 5 bases from J, with 16 bases between. This CDR3 is built from 15 residues. The CDR3 protein is CATSDSIPGMETQYF. CDR3 DNA sequence: TGTGCCACCAGTGACTCTATCCCAGGGATGGAGACCCAGTACTTC.

This clonotype was recorded a few times. CDR3 sequence: CASSLGGDRENNQPQHF. The CDR3 DNA reads as TGTGCCAGCAGCTTAGGGGGGGACAGGGAAAACAATCAGCCCCAGCATTTT. This chain uses TRBV7-2 with TRBJ1-5; 9 positions match TRBD1. Germline CDR1 and CDR2: SGHTA and FQGNSA. CDR3 length: 17 amino acids. Germline trimming cut 1 base from V and 3 bases from J; bases unmatched to any gene: 7.

This sequence joins TRBV7-3 and TRBJ2-1; 7 positions agree with TRBD1. This CDR3 is built from 12 residues. Per germline, CDR1 SGHTA and CDR2 FQGTGA. With V trimmed by 5 bases and J by 10 bases, 5 bases remained unmatched. CDR3 nucleotide sequence: TGTGCCAGCAGCCCTACGACAGGGGAGCAGTTCTTC. This codes for CASSPTTGEQFF.

The gene calls are TRBV7-9 and TRBJ1-4; 7 positions agree with TRBD1. V lost 0 bases, J lost 8 bases, and 9 bases stayed unmatched. CDR3 size: 16 residues. The V gene's germline CDR1 is SEHNR and CDR2 FQNEAQ (reference sequence). CDR3 residues: CASSLAWQGGGEKLFF. CDR3 bases: TGTGCCAGCAGCTTAGCCTGGCAGGGAGGGGGCGAAAAACTGTTTTTT.

The chain has TRBV30 and TRBJ2-7, with D unresolved. Germline lookup yields CDR1 GTSNPN and CDR2 SVGIG (reference sequence). This CDR3 spans 11 amino acids. V was shortened by 0 bases and J by 7 bases, with 7 bases between the two germline ends. CDR3 region: CAWSVSREQYF. The CDR3 DNA is TGTGCCTGGAGTGTATCTCGGGAGCAGTACTTC.

In the case of this clonotype: A junction end diverges from the germline sequence, so it may reflect a read error. This chain uses TRBV3-1 with TRBJ2-3; no clear D. The germline CDR1 and CDR2 sequences are LGHDT and YNNKEL (reference sequence). The CDR3 covers 14 residues. Here the CDR3 DNA reads TGTGCCAGCAGCCCATACAGCAGCACAGATACGCGGTATTTT. Translated, it gives CASSPYSSTDTRYF.

The chain couples TRBV4-1 to TRBJ2-5; TRBD2 matches at 13 bases. The CDR3 is 18 amino acids. The trim removed 2 bases at V and 1 base at J, leaving 7 bases unmatched. Germline V gene sequence: CDR1 MGHRA, CDR2 YSYEKL. The CDR3 loop reads CASSQTPGLAGFQETQYF. CDR3 DNA: TGCGCCAGCAGCCAAACCCCGGGACTAGCGGGATTCCAAGAGACCCAGTACTTC.

Details on this clonotype: One junction end does not reproduce the germline sequence, and a read error may be involved. This chain connects TRBV27 to TRBJ2-1, with D perhaps TRBD2 (5 bases). The CDR3 contains 17 residues. Germline CDR1 MNHEY, CDR2 SMNVEV (reference sequence). The CDR3 region is CASSLSDWKRPKNEQFF. CDR3 DNA: TGTGCCAGCAGTCTATCGGACTGGAAAAGACCCAAGAATGAGCAGTTCTTC.

In its sample, this clonotype was seen a few times. The rearrangement joins TRBV7-2 to TRBJ2-7, with D maybe TRBD1 (5 bases). There are 15 residues in the CDR3. Germline CDR1 is SGHTA and CDR2 is FQGNSA. Trimming removed 1 base at V and 2 bases at J, with 12 bases between. For the CDR3, the DNA is TGTGCCAGCAGCTTAGGTTTAGGGGCAGCCTACGAGCAGTACTTC. This gives the protein CASSLGLGAAYEQYF. The full variable domain, with the rest looked up from reference TRBV7-2 and TRBJ2-7, is GAGVSQSPSNKVTEKGKDVELRCDPISGHTALYWYRQSLGQGLEFLIYFQGNSAPDKSGLPSDRFSAERTGGSVSTLTIQRTQQEDSAVYLCASSLGLGAAYEQYFGPGTRLTVT.

The chain combines TRBV29-1 with TRBJ2-7; tentatively, D is TRBD1 (6 bases). CDR3 length: 12 residues. V lost 7 bases and J 0 bases, leaving 10 bases between the germline ends. Germline CDR1 and CDR2: SQVTM and ANQGSEA. CDR3 loop: CSAGQSSYEQYF. DNA of the CDR3: TGCAGCGCAGGACAGAGCTCCTACGAGCAGTACTTC.

V and J are TRBV2 and TRBJ1-5, with D hard to call. Germline V gene sequence: CDR1 SNHLY, CDR2 FYNNEI. Trimming left V 4 bases short and J 7 bases short, with 14 bases between. The CDR3 loop spans 14 amino acids. The DNA of the CDR3 is TGTGCCAGCAGTGGATGGCCCGGCCAACAGCCCCAGCATTTT. Protein sequence: CASSGWPGQQPQHF.

The rearrangement uses TRBV7-3 and TRBJ2-1; the D gene could be TRBD1 or TRBD2 (5 bases each). The germline gives CDR1 SGHTA, CDR2 FQGTGA. CDR3 length: 15 residues. V lost 4 bases and J 7 bases, leaving 17 bases between the germline ends. The CDR3: CASSSPGFSGNEQFF. The CDR3 nucleotides are TGTGCCAGCAGCTCCCCGGGATTCTCAGGGAATGAGCAGTTCTTC.

The rearrangement links TRBV5-4 to TRBJ2-1; possible D gene TRBD2, 5 bases. CDR3 length equals 15 residues. Germline V gives CDR1 SGHNT, CDR2 YYREEE (reference sequence). The V end was cut by 3 bases, the J end by 0 bases, with 10 bases between. The CDR3 reads CASSSADTSYNEQFF. The CDR3 region has the DNA TGTGCCAGCAGCTCAGCGGATACCTCCTACAATGAGCAGTTCTTC.

The sample holds many counts of this clonotype. This rearrangement joins TRBV28 to TRBJ2-6; D is undetermined. V shed 6 bases and J shed 4 bases, with 7 bases lying between them. The CDR3 is made up of 13 amino acids. From germline, CDR1 is MDHEN and CDR2 SYDVKM. Here the CDR3 DNA reads TGTGCCAGCAGCTTACGGGGGGCCAACGTCCTGACTTTC. Translating gives CASSLRGANVLTF.

V and J are TRBV7-9 and TRBJ1-2; D possibly corresponds to TRBD1 (6 bases). CDR3 length: 15 residues. V was trimmed by 5 bases and J by 1 base, leaving 14 bases between them. Germline V gene data show CDR1 as SEHNR and CDR2 as FQNEAQ (reference sequence). CDR3: CASSPGAQGNYGYTF. CDR3 sequence (DNA): TGTGCCAGCAGCCCAGGGGCGCAGGGTAACTATGGCTACACCTTC.

The chain carries TRBV28 and TRBJ2-7, with 9 bases fitting TRBD2. V dropped 7 bases and J dropped 2; count of bases not matched to a gene: 6. This CDR3 spans 14 amino acids. Germline CDR1 MDHEN, CDR2 SYDVKM. The CDR3 sequence: CASTPAGGPYEQYF. The CDR3 nucleotides are TGTGCCAGCACTCCAGCGGGAGGCCCCTACGAGCAGTACTTC. The complete variable domain, with remaining parts taken from reference TRBV28 and TRBJ2-7, reads DVKVTQSSRYLVKRTGEKVFLECVQDMDHENMFWYRQDPGLGLRLIYFSYDVKMKEKGDIPEGYSVSREKKERFSLILESASTNQTSMYLCASTPAGGPYEQYFGPGTRLTVT.

The chain is built from TRBV28 and TRBJ2-2; 7 nucleotides align to TRBD2. Germline V gives CDR1 MDHEN, CDR2 SYDVKM. The CDR3 sequence is 19 residues long. After removal of 9 bases from V and 1 base from J, the junction contained 20 bases not matched to a gene. The CDR3, as DNA: TGTGCCAGTCTTCGGAGGACTAGTCGGGCGCCCTTGAACACCGGGGAGCTGTTTTTT. Protein sequence: CASLRRTSRAPLNTGELFF.

The gene calls are TRBV5-1 and TRBJ2-5; possible D gene TRBD1, 6 bases. V gave up 3 bases and J gave up 5 bases, with 14 bases separating them. Germline lookup yields CDR1 SGHRS and CDR2 YFSETQ. The CDR3 is 14 amino acids. CDR3 loop: CASSSQGNVETQYF. The DNA for the CDR3 is TGCGCCAGCAGCTCACAGGGAAACGTTGAGACCCAGTACTTC.

The CDR3 loop reads CASSAYNQPQHF. The DNA for the CDR3 is TGTGCCAGCAGTGCATACAATCAGCCCCAGCATTTT. V usage is TRBV12-3 or TRBV12-4 and J usage is TRBJ1-5, with D unresolved. V was shortened by 5 bases and J by 3 bases, with 5 bases between the two germline ends. The CDR3 sequence is 12 residues long.

The V and J genes are TRBV7-3 and TRBJ2-2, with D possibly being TRBD2 (6 bases). The CDR3 has 15 residues. CDR1 and CDR2 from the germline V gene are SGHTA and FQGTGA. V lost 2 bases and J 4 bases, leaving 11 bases between the germline ends. CDR3 DNA sequence: TGTGCCAGCAGCTTACTTGGTAGCGGCACCGGGGAGCTGTTTTTT. It yields the protein CASSLLGSGTGELFF. Together with reference TRBV7-3 and TRBJ2-2, the CDR3 gives the full variable domain: GAGVSQTPSNKVTEKGKYVELRCDPISGHTALYWYRQSLGQGPEFLIYFQGTGAADDSGLPNDRFFAVRPEGSVSTLKIQRTERGDSAVYLCASSLLGSGTGELFFGEGSRLTVL.

The chain recombines TRBV18 with TRBJ2-1; weak D call: TRBD1 (8 bases). V gave up 0 bases and J gave up 2 bases, with 20 bases separating them. This CDR3 has 19 amino acids. Germline V gives CDR1 KGHSH, CDR2 LQKENI. The CDR3 bases are TGTGCCAGCTCACCACCGGGGGGGGCGACAGGGGCCCCCTACAATGAGCAGTTCTTC. Residues: CASSPPGGATGAPYNEQFF.

The chain has TRBV11-1 and TRBJ2-7; weak D call: TRBD2 (6 bases). Germline CDR1 is SGHAT and CDR2 is FQDESV (reference sequence). V was trimmed by 2 bases and J by 0 bases, leaving 8 bases between them. The CDR3 runs 14 residues. Here the CDR3 reads CASSLQTSSYEQYF. For the CDR3, the DNA is TGTGCCAGCAGCTTACAGACTAGCTCCTACGAGCAGTACTTC.

The gene calls are TRBV5-1 and TRBJ2-1; 7 bases fit TRBD1. CDR1 and CDR2 (germline): SGHRS, YFSETQ. Losses at the gene ends were 3 bases for V and 10 bases for J; bases not matched to a gene: 7. The CDR3 has 13 residues. The DNA of the CDR3 is TGCGCCAGCAGCTCTAGGACAGGCTACGAGCAGTTCTTC. Translating gives CASSSRTGYEQFF. Based on the CDR3 plus reference TRBV5-1 and TRBJ2-1, the full variable domain is KAGVTQTPRYLIKTRGQQVTLSCSPISGHRSVSWYQQTPGQGLQFLFEYFSETQRNKGNFPGRFSGRQFSNSRSEMNVSTLELGDSALYLCASSSRTGYEQFFGPGTRLTVL.

This clonotype was counted a few times. The chain has TRBV28 and TRBJ1-5; tentatively, D is TRBD1 (6 bases). The V gene lost 2 bases and the J gene lost 2 bases, with 16 bases spanning the gap. The CDR3 totals 17 residues. Germline V gives CDR1 MDHEN, CDR2 SYDVKM. The CDR3 here is CASSLGATGVGNQPQHF. The CDR3 DNA reads as TGTGCCAGCAGTTTAGGGGCGACAGGAGTCGGCAATCAGCCCCAGCATTTT. The full variable domain, its missing parts supplied by reference TRBV28 and TRBJ1-5, is DVKVTQSSRYLVKRTGEKVFLECVQDMDHENMFWYRQDPGLGLRLIYFSYDVKMKEKGDIPEGYSVSREKKERFSLILESASTNQTSMYLCASSLGATGVGNQPQHFGDGTRLSIL.